The TCR beta chain described here comes from a study of cytomegalovirus exposure and HLA in healthy donors. Primers for the PCR totalled 60 Vbeta and 13 Jbeta. Assay: immunoSEQ multiplex PCR; the TCRdb copy retains only in-frame clones and omits some. The table includes about 200,000 clones, about four fifths detected once. This CDR3 region has 15 residues. The ends lost 5 bases at V and 3 bases at J; junction bases unmatched: 7. Germline V CDR1 and CDR2: WSHSY, SAAADI. This clonotype originated in a young man in good health and CMV-seronegative. Sequenced input: PBMCs. The chain recombines TRBV10-2 with TRBJ1-5; TRBD1 matches at 7 bases. In DNA, the CDR3 is TGCGCCAGCAGTTTAACAGGGGATCCCAATCAGCCCCAGCATTTT. The encoded protein is CASSLTGDPNQPQHF.